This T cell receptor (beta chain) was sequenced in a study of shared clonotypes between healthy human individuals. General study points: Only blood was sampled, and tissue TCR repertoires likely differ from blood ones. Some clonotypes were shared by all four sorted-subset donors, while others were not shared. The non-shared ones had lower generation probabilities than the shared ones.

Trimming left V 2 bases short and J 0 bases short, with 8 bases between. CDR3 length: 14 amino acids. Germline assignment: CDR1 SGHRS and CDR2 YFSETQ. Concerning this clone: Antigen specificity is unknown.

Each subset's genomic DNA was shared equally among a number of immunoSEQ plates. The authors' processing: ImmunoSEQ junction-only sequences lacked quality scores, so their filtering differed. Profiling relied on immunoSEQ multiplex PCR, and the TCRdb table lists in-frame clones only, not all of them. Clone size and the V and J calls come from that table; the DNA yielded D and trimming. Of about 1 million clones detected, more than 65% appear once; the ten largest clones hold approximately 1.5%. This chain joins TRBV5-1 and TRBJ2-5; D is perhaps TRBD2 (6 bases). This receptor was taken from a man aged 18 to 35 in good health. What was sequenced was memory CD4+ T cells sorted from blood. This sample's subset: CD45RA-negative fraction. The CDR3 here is CASSFSGNQETQYF. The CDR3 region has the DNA TGCGCCAGCAGCTTTAGCGGAAACCAAGAGACCCAGTACTTC.